This T cell receptor (beta chain) stems from a study of identical twins. Study-level findings and limits: The study found weaker excess twin sharing in beta out-of-frame sequences.

About this clonotype: No antigen is known for it.

MiXCR, run by TCRdb on the 5' RACE reads, gives a single entry per CDR3 protein. The sample carries roughly 1,500,000 distinct CDR3 sequences, about 32% recorded once. The V end lost 8 bases, the J end lost 13 bases, and 12 bases lay between the germline ends. CDR1 is MNHNS and CDR2 is SASEGT in the germline V gene. The CDR3 consists of 10 residues. V is TRBV6-1 and J is TRBJ2-4, with D possibly being TRBD1 or TRBD2 (6 bases each). The sample consisted of cord blood. The receptor comes from a newborn girl in good health. CDR3 coding DNA: TGTGCCAGCTCGGGGGCTCTCCAGTACTTC. Translated: CASSGALQYF.